This TCR beta chain stems from a study of cytomegalovirus exposure and HLA in healthy donors. Study-wide results and limits: Upon later analysis, TCR association rates were observed to vary by HLA locus, being highest for DRB1 and lowest for HLA-C. It was confirmed in vitro that three of the CMV-associated chains were specific for CMV antigens. The classifier reportedly diagnosed cytomegalovirus status with high specificity and sensitivity.

As for this clone: Antigen unknown.

The PCR used 60 Vbeta and 13 Jbeta primers. The protocol was immunoSEQ multiplex PCR, while the TCRdb copy is restricted to in-frame clones and leaves out a portion. The data hold over 150,000 clones, with approximately 84% observed a single time. Although they were nominally healthy when sampled, donors likely had unrecorded immune exposures. V was pared by 1 base and J by 2 bases, with 11 bases between. CDR1 and CDR2 from the germline V gene are LNHDA and SQIVND (reference sequence). There are 15 residues in the CDR3. The genes are TRBV19 and TRBJ1-2; D is unresolved. Sequencing input: PBMCs. The source is a girl aged 5-17 years in good health and CMV-seropositive. CDR3 in DNA: TGTGCCAGTAGTATAGGCCCCCAGGTGAACTATGGCTACACCTTC. It translates to CASSIGPQVNYGYTF.